The present entry profiles one T cell receptor (beta chain) with its context. The data originate from a study of monozygotic twins with inflammatory bowel disease. The TCR libraries each used total RNA (approximately 3,200 ng per library). TCRdb reprocessed the 5' RACE reads and stores each CDR3 protein as one record, lacking DNA. Here the sample table reports about 160,000 distinct CDR3 sequences. Germline CDR1 reads SQVTM; CDR2 reads ANQGSEA. The CDR3 loop spans 13 amino acids. The V call is TRBV29-1, the J call TRBJ2-3; lacking DNA, the TRBD1 call made by TCRdb goes unchecked. Sequenced sample: blood. The receptor's source is a human donor with ulcerative colitis or Crohn's disease, or a healthy co-twin of an affected twin (not recorded which). The CDR3 reads CSVAGHSTDTQYF.